The rows below give T cell receptor beta chains drawn from one sample of a study of glioma-infiltrating T cells. MiXCR, applied by TCRdb to the multiplex PCR reads, yields one record per CDR3 protein. The sample contains about 89,000 distinct CDR3 sequences, 20% to 25% of which appear only once. Sequences were obtained from glioma tissue, nonneoplastic brain tissue, or PBMCs (not recorded which). The receptors here all came from a human donor with low-grade glioma or glioblastoma, undergoing nonglioma brain surgery, or in good health (not recorded which). CDR3s include the opening cysteine and the closing phenylalanine or tryptophan. A D gene is named only where the DNA matches it firmly. Size values are once, few and many counts, or a class for expanded clones, and some rows have none.

TRBV5-5	TRBJ2-7	TRBD1	-	CASSADRDEQYF	TGTGCCAGCAGCGCGGACAGGGACGAGCAGTACTTC
TRBV6-2/TRBV6-3	TRBJ1-4	TRBD1	many	CASSYGLQTGVSGEKLFF	TGTGCCAGCAGTTACGGGCTCCAAACAGGGGTTTCGGGAGAAAAACTGTTTTTT
TRBV2	TRBJ1-3	-	many	CASSGETGNTIYF	TGTGCCAGCAGTGGAGAGACGGGAAACACCATATATTTT
TRBV20-1	TRBJ2-5	-	many	CSARRSQETQYF	TGCAGTGCTAGGCGCAGCCAAGAGACCCAGTACTTC
TRBV11-2	TRBJ1-4	-	-	CASSSTGLANEKLFF	TGTGCCAGCAGCTCGACAGGTTTGGCTAATGAAAAACTGTTTTTT
TRBV5-1	TRBJ2-3	-	few	CASSLPRDVGDTQYF	TGCGCCAGCAGCTTGCCCCGGGACGTCGGGGATACGCAGTATTTT
TRBV5-1	TRBJ1-1	-	few	CATSLGYLNTEAFF	TGCGCCACCTCCTTGGGCTATCTGAACACTGAAGCTTTCTTT
TRBV2	TRBJ1-1	-	many	CASSDGGTNTEAFF	TGTGCCAGCAGTGACGGGGGGACGAACACTGAAGCTTTCTTT
TRBV19	TRBJ1-1	-	-	CASSKWNTEAFF	TGTGCCAGTAGTAAGTGGAACACTGAAGCTTTCTTT
TRBV6-1	TRBJ2-1	TRBD2	many	CASRVGLAGSYNEQFF	TGTGCCAGCAGAGTTGGACTAGCGGGCTCCTACAATGAGCAGTTCTTC
TRBV6-5	TRBJ2-1	-	many	CASSYSSQRVSSYNEQFF	TGTGCCAGCAGTTACTCGAGCCAGCGGGTGAGCTCCTACAATGAGCAGTTCTTC
TRBV20-1	TRBJ1-1	-	-	CSGGSGRVTFF	TGCAGTGGGGGTTCGGGACGGGTAACTTTCTTT
TRBV2	TRBJ1-1	-	many	CASRVTGKAFF	TGTGCCAGCAGGGTTACAGGGAAAGCTTTCTTT
TRBV12-3/TRBV12-4	TRBJ1-5	TRBD1	many	CASRLGTGNQPQHF	TGTGCCAGCAGACTTGGGACAGGCAATCAGCCCCAGCATTTT
TRBV5-4	TRBJ1-1	TRBD1	-	CASSGPDRGITEAFF	TGTGCCAGCAGCGGACCCGACAGGGGGATCACTGAAGCTTTCTTT
TRBV6-1	TRBJ2-7	TRBD2	many	CASSPSGGDKWQYF	TGTGCCAGCAGTCCTAGCGGGGGGGATAAATGGCAGTACTTC
TRBV20-1	TRBJ2-7	-	many	CSAHSGPEQYF	TGCAGTGCTCATTCGGGGCCCGAGCAGTACTTC
TRBV20-1	TRBJ1-2	-	-	CSAKDLSYWGYTF	TGCAGTGCAAAGGATCTGTCTTATTGGGGCTACACCTTC
TRBV27	TRBJ2-7	TRBD2	many	CASRPRTSGGAYEQYF	TGTGCCAGCCGACCCCGGACTAGCGGGGGGGCCTACGAGCAGTACTTC
TRBV15	TRBJ2-3	-	many	CATSRFGTDTQYF	TGTGCCACCAGCAGATTCGGCACAGATACGCAGTATTTT
TRBV7-6	TRBJ1-2	-	many	CASSENGFYGYTF	TGTGCCAGCAGCGAAAATGGTTTCTATGGCTACACCTTC
TRBV20-1	TRBJ1-3	-	many	CSARLSSGNTIYF	TGCAGTGCTAGACTCAGCTCTGGAAACACCATATATTTT
TRBV12-3/TRBV12-4	TRBJ2-1	-	few	CASSPSGSSYNEQFF	TGTGCCAGCAGTCCCTCCGGGAGCTCCTACAATGAGCAGTTCTTC
TRBV7-9	TRBJ1-3	TRBD1	many	CASIHTGGSSGNTIYF	TGTGCCAGCATCCACACAGGGGGCAGCTCTGGAAACACCATATATTTT
TRBV7-8	TRBJ1-3	TRBD1	many	CASSSTDRAGNTIYF	TGTGCCAGCAGCTCGACGGACAGGGCTGGAAACACCATATATTTT
TRBV20-1	TRBJ1-2	TRBD1	many	CSANTGTGGRYGYTF	TGCAGTGCCAATACCGGGACAGGGGGAAGATATGGCTACACCTTC
TRBV18	TRBJ2-7	TRBD1	many	CASSPRQGPYEQYF	TGTGCCAGCTCACCGCGACAGGGACCCTACGAGCAGTACTTC
TRBV20-1	TRBJ2-5	-	medium-sized	CSALNGQTQYF	TGCAGTGCTCTTAACGGGCAGACCCAGTACTTC
TRBV6-1	TRBJ1-6	-	many	CASSEAQYVRRHSPLHF	TGTGCCAGCAGTGAAGCGCAGTACGTCCGGAGACATTCACCCCTCCACTTT
TRBV2	TRBJ2-3	TRBD1	many	CASSEDGTGTDTQYF	TGTGCCAGCAGTGAAGATGGGACAGGCACAGATACGCAGTATTTT
TRBV3-1	TRBJ2-1	TRBD2	-	CASSHHGRSYNEQSF	TGTGCCAGCAGCCACCACGGGAGGTCCTACAATGAGCAGTCCTTC
TRBV18	TRBJ1-2	-	-	CASSHFAENYGYTF	TGTGCCAGCTCCCACTTTGCTGAAAACTATGGCTACACCTTC
TRBV12-3/TRBV12-4	TRBJ2-1	TRBD2	few	CASSLFSGRANEQFF	TGTGCCAGCAGTTTATTCAGCGGGAGGGCCAATGAGCAGTTCTTC
TRBV20-1	TRBJ1-1	-	-	CSAQGGHENTEAFF	TGCAGTGCACAAGGCGGACATGAGAACACTGAAGCTTTCTTT
TRBV10-3	TRBJ2-4	-	-	CAISETGSKNIQYF	TGTGCCATCAGTGAGACAGGGAGCAAAAACATTCAGTACTTC
TRBV6-1	TRBJ2-7	TRBD1	many	CASSRGRYEQYF	TGTGCCAGCAGCAGGGGGCGTTACGAGCAGTACTTC
TRBV12-3/TRBV12-4	TRBJ1-5	-	few	CASSLRREPQHF	TGTGCCAGCAGTTTAAGGAGGGAGCCCCAGCATTTT
TRBV3-1	TRBJ2-1	TRBD2	-	CASSSRLAAYNEQFF	TGTGCCAGCAGCTCAAGACTAGCGGCGTACAATGAGCAGTTCTTC
TRBV12-3/TRBV12-4	TRBJ2-1	-	-	CASSAPARRNEQLF	TGTGCCAGCAGTGCCCCGGCCCGACGGAATGAGCAGTTATTC
TRBV2	TRBJ2-5	-	many	CASKEETQYF	TGTGCCAGCAAAGAGGAGACCCAGTACTTC
TRBV18	TRBJ2-3	TRBD1	many	CASSPRQGDTQYF	TGTGCCAGCTCACCCAGACAGGGAGATACGCAGTATTTT
TRBV7-9	TRBJ2-7	-	-	CASSLIGGEQYF	TGTGCCAGCAGCTTGATCGGAGGTGAGCAGTACTTC
TRBV19	TRBJ2-2	TRBD1	few	CASSTPGQGRTGELFF	TGTGCCAGTAGTACACCGGGACAGGGTAGGACCGGGGAGCTGTTTTTT
TRBV20-1	TRBJ2-5	-	medium-sized	CSARWGAQETQYF	TGCAGTGCTAGGTGGGGGGCCCAAGAGACCCAGTACTTC
TRBV19	TRBJ2-5	TRBD1	-	CASSIGTGRETQYF	TGTGCCAGTAGTATAGGGACAGGCCGGGAGACCCAGTACTTC
TRBV20-1	TRBJ1-1	-	many	CSARAVTEAFF	TGCAGTGCTCGAGCGGTCACTGAAGCTTTCTTT
TRBV2	TRBJ2-3	-	many	CASSGSGRGGPDTQYF	TGTGCCAGCAGTGGGTCCGGCAGGGGAGGACCAGATACGCAGTATTTT
TRBV9	TRBJ1-2	-	many	CASSVNAGPYGYTF	TGTGCCAGCAGCGTAAATGCGGGACCTTATGGCTACACCTTC
TRBV5-1	TRBJ2-3	-	-	CASSSERVASTDTQYF	TGCGCCAGCAGCTCAGAGCGGGTGGCTAGCACAGATACGCAGTATTTT
TRBV5-1	TRBJ1-1	-	-	CASSLDGLPAFF	TGCGCCAGCAGCTTGGACGGTCTACCAGCTTTCTTT
TRBV3-1	TRBJ2-1	TRBD2	-	CVSSPKVAGMSYNEQFF	TGTGTCAGCAGCCCTAAAGTAGCGGGGATGTCCTACAATGAGCAGTTCTTC